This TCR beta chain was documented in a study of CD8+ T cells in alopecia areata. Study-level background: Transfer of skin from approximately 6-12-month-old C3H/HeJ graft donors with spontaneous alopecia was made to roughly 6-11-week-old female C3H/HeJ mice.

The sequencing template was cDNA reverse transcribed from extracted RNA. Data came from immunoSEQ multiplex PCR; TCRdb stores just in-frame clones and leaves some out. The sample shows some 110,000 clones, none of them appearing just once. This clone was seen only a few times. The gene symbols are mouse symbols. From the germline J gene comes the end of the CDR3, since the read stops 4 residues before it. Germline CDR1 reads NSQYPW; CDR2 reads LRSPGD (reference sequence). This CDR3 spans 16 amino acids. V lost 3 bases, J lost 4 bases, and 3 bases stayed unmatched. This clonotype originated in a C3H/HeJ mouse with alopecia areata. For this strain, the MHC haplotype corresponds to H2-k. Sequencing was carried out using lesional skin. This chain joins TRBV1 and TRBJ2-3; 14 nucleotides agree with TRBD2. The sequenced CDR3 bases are TGCACCTGCAGTGCGGGACTGGGGGGGCGTACAGAA. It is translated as CTCSAGLGGRTE. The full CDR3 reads CTCSAGLGGRTETLYF.